Listed below are T cell receptor beta chains from one sample, sequenced in a study of cytomegalovirus exposure and HLA in healthy donors. Generated by immunoSEQ multiplex PCR, the TCRdb table keeps only in-frame clones and is missing some. The table includes 85,000 to 120,000 clones, less than 90% detected once. Input material: PBMCs. These receptors all come from a woman between 18 and 29 years old in good health and CMV-seropositive. Both conserved end residues are part of each CDR3. A D gene is named only where the DNA matches it firmly. The size of a clone is reported for some rows only, either as once, few or many, or as a class for expanded clones.

D gene: -; J gene: TRBJ2-2; clone size: -; CDR3 length: 13; V gene: TRBV18; CDR3 DNA: TGTGCCACCCCTGGGGGGAGCGCCGGGGAGCTGTTTTTT; CDR3 protein: CATPGGSAGELFF
D gene: -; J gene: TRBJ1-1; clone size: -; CDR3 length: 11; V gene: TRBV29-1; CDR3 DNA: TGCAGCGTTGTCGGGAACACTGAAGCTTTCTTT; CDR3 protein: CSVVGNTEAFF
D gene: TRBD2; J gene: TRBJ2-3; clone size: -; CDR3 length: 15; V gene: TRBV9; CDR3 DNA: TGTGCCAGCAGCGTAGCGGCGGGGGGAGGAGATACGCAGTATTTT; CDR3 protein: CASSVAAGGGDTQYF
D gene: -; J gene: TRBJ2-1; clone size: -; CDR3 length: 13; V gene: TRBV7-2; CDR3 DNA: TGTGCCAGCAGCGCCGACGGGTACAATGAGCAGTTCTTC; CDR3 protein: CASSADGYNEQFF
D gene: TRBD1; J gene: TRBJ1-2; clone size: few; CDR3 length: 14; V gene: TRBV6-4; CDR3 DNA: TGTGCCAGCAGCCCCGACAGGGGAGTCCATGGCTACACCTTC; CDR3 protein: CASSPDRGVHGYTF
D gene: TRBD1; J gene: TRBJ1-3; clone size: -; CDR3 length: 14; V gene: TRBV6-4; CDR3 DNA: TGTGCCAGCAGTCCGGGACAGGGATCGGACACCATATATTTT; CDR3 protein: CASSPGQGSDTIYF
D gene: TRBD1; J gene: TRBJ1-4; clone size: -; CDR3 length: 16; V gene: TRBV15; CDR3 DNA: TGTGCCACCAGCAGAGATGACAGGGGACCTAATGAAAAACTGTTTTTT; CDR3 protein: CATSRDDRGPNEKLFF
D gene: -; J gene: TRBJ1-2; clone size: -; CDR3 length: 14; V gene: TRBV15; CDR3 DNA: TGTGCCACCAGCACAGGGATTTTGAACTATGGCTACACCTTC; CDR3 protein: CATSTGILNYGYTF
D gene: -; J gene: TRBJ1-1; clone size: -; CDR3 length: 13; V gene: TRBV19; CDR3 DNA: TGTGCCAGTAGGCGGGGTCCGAACACTGAAGCTTTCTTT; CDR3 protein: CASRRGPNTEAFF
D gene: -; J gene: TRBJ1-2; clone size: -; CDR3 length: 13; V gene: TRBV7-2; CDR3 DNA: TGTGCCAGCGAAGGGGCTCAAGCTTCGGGCTACACCTTC; CDR3 protein: CASEGAQASGYTF
D gene: -; J gene: TRBJ1-1; clone size: -; CDR3 length: 11; V gene: TRBV21-1; CDR3 DNA: TGTGCCAGCAGCAAAGAGGGGGATGCTTTCTTT; CDR3 protein: CASSKEGDAFF
D gene: TRBD1; J gene: TRBJ1-2; clone size: -; CDR3 length: 12; V gene: TRBV11-2; CDR3 DNA: TGTGCCAGCAGCCCAGGGGGGCCTGGCTACACCTTC; CDR3 protein: CASSPGGPGYTF
D gene: TRBD1; J gene: TRBJ1-1; clone size: -; CDR3 length: 15; V gene: TRBV27; CDR3 DNA: TGTGCCAGCAGTTTTCGTAACAGGGGGAACACTGAAGCTTTCTTT; CDR3 protein: CASSFRNRGNTEAFF